Following are 22 T cell receptor beta chains from one sample sequenced in a study of cytomegalovirus exposure and HLA in healthy donors (dated by TCRdb to 2015 to 2018). Receptor libraries were prepared by the immunoSEQ multiplex PCR assay. The clones in this table, taken by TCRdb from immuneACCESS, are in-frame only. Not every clone is retained; where verified, under half of the shortfall comes from an unresolved V gene, and the cause of the rest is unknown. For this sample the table gives 150,000 to 200,000 clones, of which about 81% were detected only once. The top ten hold roughly 1.2% of the sample. Source material: PBMCs. The receptor source for this set is a woman aged 30 to 39 in good health and CMV-seronegative.

This clone was recorded only once. The chain joins TRBV9 to TRBJ2-3; D may be TRBD2 (6 bases). Per germline, CDR1 SGDLS and CDR2 YYNGEE. Deletions cut 3 bases from V and 1 base from J, with 15 bases between. The CDR3 contains 16 residues. CDR3 residues: CASSATGLSGTDTQYF. For the CDR3, the DNA is TGTGCCAGCAGCGCCACGGGACTCTCGGGCACAGATACGCAGTATTTT.

In nucleotides, the CDR3 is TGTGCCAGCAGTTACTGGGAGAACTACAATGAGCAGTTCTTC. This codes for CASSYWENYNEQFF. The chain is built from TRBV6-9 and TRBJ2-1; TRBD2 might be the D (5 bases). Trimming pared 3 bases from V and 3 bases from J, leaving 9 bases between. The CDR3 has 14 amino acids. Germline V gene sequence: CDR1 MNHGY, CDR2 SVAAGI.

J is TRBJ2-4 and V is TRBV2; 10 bases map to TRBD1. The CDR3 is made up of 17 amino acids. The V and J ends lost 4 bases and 3 bases, in that order; junction bases with no gene match: 9. Germline loops: CDR1 SNHLY, CDR2 FYNNEI. CDR3 residues: CASSGSDRGLVKNIQYF. The CDR3 coding sequence is TGTGCCAGCAGTGGGTCAGACAGGGGGCTCGTCAAAAACATTCAGTACTTC.

This clone was seen only a few times. V and J are TRBV6-1 and TRBJ1-5; no clear D gene. V gave up 3 bases and J gave up 9 bases, with 12 bases separating them. The CDR3 is 13 amino acids. Germline lookup yields CDR1 MNHNS and CDR2 SASEGT. The CDR3 DNA reads TGTGCCAGCAGTGACGCGAATCCCCGGCCCCAGCATTTT. Translation: CASSDANPRPQHF.

This sequence joins TRBV6-1 and TRBJ1-4, with a weak D call TRBD1 (5 bases). V was cut by 4 bases and J by 5 bases, with 11 bases left in between. This CDR3 contains 14 residues. Germline CDR1 reads MNHNS; CDR2 reads SASEGT. Written as DNA, the CDR3 is TGTGCCAGCAGTGCGAGGGAGGGGAATGAAAAACTGTTTTTT. This translates into CASSAREGNEKLFF.

The V call is TRBV19, the J call TRBJ1-1; the D is unclear. Germline V gene sequence: CDR1 LNHDA, CDR2 SQIVND (reference sequence). Trimming removed 7 bases from V and 4 bases from J, with 13 bases in between. CDR3 length: 13 residues. CDR3 sequence reads: CASNPGRSTEAFF. The CDR3 region has the DNA TGTGCCAGTAATCCGGGTCGGAGCACTGAAGCTTTCTTT.

The chain recombines TRBV29-1 with TRBJ2-7; tentatively, D is TRBD1 (6 bases). Germline-derived CDR1 and CDR2 are SQVTM and ANQGSEA. Trimming cost V 6 bases and J 1 base, with 13 bases left between them. The CDR3 is 13 amino acids. The CDR3 DNA reads as TGCAGCGTCGTACCACAGGGTTCCTACGAGCAGTACTTC. It specifies CSVVPQGSYEQYF.

V and J are TRBV27 and TRBJ2-1; 7 nucleotides line up with TRBD2. CDR1 and CDR2 from the germline V gene are MNHEY and SMNVEV (reference sequence). The CDR3 length is 16 residues. V lost 4 bases to trimming and J lost 2 bases; unmatched junction nucleotides: 8. The CDR3: CASSSFAGDPYNEQFF. Here the CDR3 DNA reads TGTGCCAGCAGTTCCTTTGCGGGGGACCCCTACAATGAGCAGTTCTTC.

The chain recombines TRBV5-1 with TRBJ2-3; possible D gene TRBD2, 7 bases. Germline values: CDR1 SGHRS, CDR2 YFSETQ. This CDR3 has 16 residues. The germline V and J ends were trimmed by 2 bases and 1 base, with 14 bases remaining between them. CDR3 loop: CASSFWGGGRTDTQYF. The CDR3 region has the DNA TGCGCCAGCAGCTTTTGGGGGGGCGGACGCACAGATACGCAGTATTTT.

The J gene is TRBJ2-5, the V gene TRBV5-1; TRBD1 aligns across 9 bases. Germline V CDR1 and CDR2: SGHRS, YFSETQ. Unmatched junction bases numbered 9, after V lost 6 bases and J lost 3 bases. The CDR3 consists of 15 residues. This CDR3 is CASTLTGGREETQYF. The CDR3 nucleotides read TGCGCCAGCACACTCACAGGGGGCAGGGAAGAGACCCAGTACTTC.

The chain carries TRBV19 and TRBJ2-7; 10 nucleotides agree with TRBD2. Germline V gene data show CDR1 as LNHDA and CDR2 as SQIVND (reference sequence). The CDR3 totals 14 residues. V trimming: 11 bases; J trimming: 2 bases; junction bases outside the gene matches: 9. The CDR3 DNA reads as TGTGCCCCGAGAGGACTAGCGGTAACCTACGAGCAGTACTTC. Residues: CAPRGLAVTYEQYF.

The rearrangement links TRBV6-6 to TRBJ1-1, with TRBD1 identical over 7 bases. This CDR3 is built from 14 residues. Per germline, CDR1 MNHNY and CDR2 SVGAGI (reference sequence). With 7 bases clipped from V and 1 base from J, the junction kept 6 bases outside the gene matches. The CDR3: CASKNRGRNTEAFF. In DNA form, the CDR3 reads TGTGCCAGCAAAAACAGGGGCAGGAACACTGAAGCTTTCTTT.

V is TRBV6-1 and J is TRBJ1-3; D gene unclear. This CDR3 region has 14 residues. The V gene lost 4 bases and the J gene lost 0 bases, with 7 bases spanning the gap. Germline V CDR1 and CDR2: MNHNS, SASEGT. The CDR3 reads CASSAPGSGNTIYF. CDR3 bases: TGTGCCAGCAGTGCACCGGGCTCTGGAAACACCATATATTTT.

V is TRBV18 and J is TRBJ1-1, with D unresolved. V shed 6 bases and J shed 11 bases, with 13 bases lying between them. From germline, CDR1 is KGHSH and CDR2 LQKENI. The CDR3 is made up of 11 amino acids. The CDR3 nucleotides read TGTGCCAGCTCCCCTGGGAGTTCGGCTTTCTTT. Translating gives CASSPGSSAFF. Full variable domain (outside the CDR3, taken from reference TRBV18 and TRBJ1-1): NAGVMQNPRHLVRRRGQEARLRCSPMKGHSHVYWYRQLPEEGLKFMVYLQKENIIDESGMPKERFSAEFPKEGPSILRIQQVVRGDSAAYFCASSPGSSAFFGQGTRLTVV.

This chain links TRBV28 with TRBJ1-1, with D unresolved. Looked up from germline, CDR1 is MDHEN and CDR2 is SYDVKM. This CDR3 comprises 16 residues. Trimming stripped 5 bases from V and 1 base from J, with 17 bases between. The CDR3 loop is CASSPHGVTGNTEAFF. In nucleotides, the CDR3 is TGTGCCAGCAGTCCCCACGGGGTAACCGGGAACACTGAAGCTTTCTTT.

The rearrangement links TRBV18 to TRBJ2-7, with D perhaps matching TRBD1 (5 bases). This CDR3 has 14 amino acids. V was pared by 6 bases and J by 3 bases, with 15 bases between. CDR1 and CDR2 from the germline V gene are KGHSH and LQKENI. CDR3 residues: CASSPQGNVYEQYF. CDR3 sequence (DNA): TGTGCCAGCTCCCCGCAGGGAAACGTCTACGAGCAGTACTTC.

The chain has TRBV10-3 and TRBJ1-2; 7 positions agree with TRBD1. CDR3 length equals 13 residues. From germline, CDR1 is ENHRY and CDR2 SYGVKD. The V and J ends lost 4 bases and 5 bases, in that order; junction bases with no gene match: 4. CDR3 amino acids: CAISGGQAYGYTF. The CDR3 bases are TGTGCCATCAGTGGAGGACAGGCATATGGCTACACCTTC.

This chain joins TRBV11-2 and TRBJ2-1; D might be TRBD2 (7 bases). Deletions cut 1 base from V and 8 bases from J, with 12 bases between. The germline gives CDR1 SGHAT, CDR2 FQNNGV. CDR3 length: 14 amino acids. The CDR3 loop reads CASSLAAGAYEQFF. As DNA, the CDR3 is TGTGCCAGCAGCTTAGCGGCGGGGGCGTATGAGCAGTTCTTC.

V and J are TRBV7-6 and TRBJ1-5, with 7 bases aligning to TRBD1. The germline V gene encodes CDR1 SGHVS and CDR2 FNYEAQ. The CDR3 consists of 15 residues. The ends lost 3 bases at V and 4 bases at J; junction bases unmatched: 6. The CDR3, as DNA: TGTGCCAGCAGCTTCGGCACAGGGGCAAATCAGCCCCAGCATTTT. This sequence encodes CASSFGTGANQPQHF.

The chain uses TRBV11-2 and TRBJ1-3, with TRBD1 matching over 8 bases. CDR1 is SGHAT, CDR2 FQNNGV, per germline. The junction had 4 bases not matched to a gene; V was cut back by 5 bases and J by 4 bases. This CDR3 has 14 amino acids. The CDR3 is CASSPDRGGNTIYF. The CDR3 nucleotides read TGTGCCAGCAGCCCAGACAGGGGAGGAAACACCATATATTTT.

V usage is TRBV5-1 and J usage is TRBJ2-4; 7 bases align to TRBD1. Germline lookup yields CDR1 SGHRS and CDR2 YFSETQ. CDR3 length equals 14 residues. Losses at the gene ends were 3 bases for V and 5 bases for J; bases not matched to a gene: 5. In DNA form, the CDR3 reads TGCGCCAGCAGCTCAACAGGGGTCCAAAACATTCAGTACTTC. Residues: CASSSTGVQNIQYF.

The chain carries TRBV7-9 and TRBJ2-3; D perhaps matches TRBD1 (6 bases). CDR1 is SEHNR, CDR2 FQNEAQ, per germline (reference sequence). The CDR3 has 16 amino acids. With 5 bases removed from V and 0 bases from J, the gap between germline ends came to 15 bases. This CDR3 is CASSPPTGPSTDTQYF. The CDR3 bases are TGTGCCAGCAGCCCCCCGACAGGTCCGAGCACAGATACGCAGTATTTT.